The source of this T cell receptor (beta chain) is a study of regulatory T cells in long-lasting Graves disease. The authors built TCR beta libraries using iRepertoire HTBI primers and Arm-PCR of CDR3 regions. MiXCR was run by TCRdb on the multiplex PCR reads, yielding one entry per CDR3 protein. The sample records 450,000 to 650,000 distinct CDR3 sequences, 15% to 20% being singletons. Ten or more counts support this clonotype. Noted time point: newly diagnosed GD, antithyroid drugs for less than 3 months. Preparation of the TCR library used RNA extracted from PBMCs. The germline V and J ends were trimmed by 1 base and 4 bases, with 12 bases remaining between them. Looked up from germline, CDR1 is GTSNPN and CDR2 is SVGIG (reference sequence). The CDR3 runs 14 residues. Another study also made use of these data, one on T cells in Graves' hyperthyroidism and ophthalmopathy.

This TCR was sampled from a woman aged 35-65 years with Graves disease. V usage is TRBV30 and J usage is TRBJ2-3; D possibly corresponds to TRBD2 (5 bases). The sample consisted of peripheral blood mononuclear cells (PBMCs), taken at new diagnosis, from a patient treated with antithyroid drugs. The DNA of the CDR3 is TGTGCCTGGAGTGGGACCCTCGGGGCAGATACGCAGTATTTT. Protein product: CAWSGTLGADTQYF.